This T cell receptor beta chain was observed in a study of T cell clonality in common variable immunodeficiency. General observations from the study: In common variable immunodeficiency, TCR beta chains reportedly carried fewer deletions and N-nucleotide insertions.

Clones were sequenced by immunoSEQ multiplex PCR, and TCRdb holds only the in-frame ones, with some missing. This sample has approximately 29,000 clones, each found more than once. Notes on this clone: The antigen is not known. Read coverage stops 3 residues before the CDR3 terminus; the germline J gene supplies the remainder.

V was shortened by 4 bases and J by 3 bases, with 16 bases between the two germline ends. The CDR3 loop spans 15 amino acids. Germline assignment: CDR1 MNHNS and CDR2 SASEGT. The TCR comes from a human donor with common variable immunodeficiency. Sequencing used peripheral blood mononuclear cells. The chain combines TRBV6-1 with TRBJ2-7; D may be TRBD1 (6 bases). Partial CDR3 DNA: TGTGCCAGCAGTGGAAAGGACAGTTGGAACTACGAG. Translating gives CASSGKDSWNYE. The entire CDR3 protein is CASSGKDSWNYEQYF.